This T cell receptor beta chain was sequenced for a study of blood T cell repertoires in COVID-19. For the study at large: PBMCs, B-cell-depleted T cells, or T cells were the source of the cDNA or gDNA that made up the material.

Trimming cost V 2 bases and J 3 bases, with 7 bases left between them. Germline lookup yields CDR1 SGHTA and CDR2 FQGNSA. The CDR3 runs 14 residues. Assay: immunoSEQ multiplex PCR; the TCRdb copy retains only in-frame clones and omits some. The sample records over 200,000 clones, more than 70% being singletons. The V and J genes are TRBV7-2 and TRBJ2-2, with no clear D. This TCR came from a man aged 80 or over with acute or convalescent COVID-19. Sequenced sample: peripheral blood. As DNA, the CDR3 is TGTGCCAGCAGCTTAATAGACTACACCGGGGAGCTGTTTTTT. Residues: CASSLIDYTGELFF.